These T cell receptor beta chains were read from a single sample in a study of shared clonotypes between healthy human individuals. TCRdb keeps only in-frame clones here, not all; method: immunoSEQ multiplex PCR. The repertoire holds over a million clones, with approximately 97% as singletons. Input material: naive CD4+ T cells sorted from blood. Receptors were obtained from a man in his thirties or forties in good health. The CDR3 runs from the conserved cysteine through the conserved F or W. The order of the fields is clone size, V gene, D gene, J gene, CDR3 DNA, CDR3 protein. A D gene is named only where the DNA matches it firmly. A row's size may be missing; if present it is once, few, many or a size class.

>NA|TRBV7-9|NA|TRBJ1-1
TGTGCCAGCAGCCGACAGAACACTGAAGCTTTCTTT
CASSRQNTEAFF
>NA|TRBV15|NA|TRBJ2-1
TGTGCCACCAGCTCCGGGAGAACCTACAATGAGCAGTTCTTC
CATSSGRTYNEQFF
>NA|TRBV5-1|NA|TRBJ1-5
TGCGCCAGCAGCTTGGAAACGGGGGACCCCCAGCATTTT
CASSLETGDPQHF
>NA|TRBV18|NA|TRBJ2-7
TGTGCCAGCTCGCGAGAGGACTCGGCACGGCAGTACTTC
CASSREDSARQYF
>NA|TRBV30|TRBD2|TRBJ2-7
TGTGCCTGGAGTGCCCGGGGGGTCGGGCCACCCTACGAGCAGTACTTC
CAWSARGVGPPYEQYF
>NA|TRBV6-5|NA|TRBJ1-5
TGTGCCAGCAGGAGAGCGGCTCATAGCAATCAGCCCCAGCATTTT
CASRRAAHSNQPQHF
>few|TRBV28|NA|TRBJ2-3
TGTGCCAGCAGTTCCCCCTTCAGGCTCTTTAGCACAGATACGCAGTATTTT
CASSSPFRLFSTDTQYF
>NA|TRBV10-2|NA|TRBJ2-1
TGCGCCAGCAGTCTATGGGGCAGTTCGACGGGTGTCGAACGGAACAATGAGCAGTTCTTC
CASSLWGSSTGVERNNEQFF
>NA|TRBV28|NA|TRBJ1-4
TGTGCCAGCAGTTTAATCGGTCAGGATGAAAAACTGTTTTTT
CASSLIGQDEKLFF
>NA|TRBV9|TRBD2|TRBJ2-3
TGTGCCAGCAGCCCAGCGGGGTGGACAGATACGCAGTATTTT
CASSPAGWTDTQYF
>NA|TRBV5-6|NA|TRBJ2-1
TGTGCCAGCAGCGTCGTTCAAGAGCAGTTCTTC
CASSVVQEQFF
>NA|TRBV10-3|TRBD2|TRBJ2-3
TGTGCCATCAGTGACAATTTAGCGGGAGGGCTCTCAGATACGCAGTATTTT
CAISDNLAGGLSDTQYF
>NA|TRBV6-5|NA|TRBJ2-3
TGTGCCAGCAGATCCCGGGGCTCCACAGATACGCAGTATTTT
CASRSRGSTDTQYF
>NA|TRBV7-9|NA|TRBJ2-7
TGTGCCAGCAGCTTAGTAGTACCCTACGAGCAGTACTTC
CASSLVVPYEQYF
>NA|TRBV5-4|NA|TRBJ2-3
TGTGCCAGCAGCTTGGCTGTCAGCCCAGGCACAGATACGCAGTATTTT
CASSLAVSPGTDTQYF
>NA|TRBV5-1|TRBD1|TRBJ1-2
TGCGCCAGCAGCCTGACTAGGGACAGCGTTTACACCTTC
CASSLTRDSVYTF
>NA|TRBV27|NA|TRBJ2-7
TGTGCCAGCAGTTTAAGGCGGACGGGGGAGCAGTACTTC
CASSLRRTGEQYF
>NA|TRBV7-2|NA|TRBJ2-1
TGTGCCAGCAGCTTAGCGATAGGGGCTACTAATGAGCAGTTCTTC
CASSLAIGATNEQFF
>NA|TRBV27|TRBD1|TRBJ2-7
TGTGCCAGCAGTTTTGACAGGGGCGAGCAGTACTTC
CASSFDRGEQYF
>NA|TRBV7-2|TRBD2|TRBJ2-7
TGTGCCAGCAGTCTGATCACCCTAGCGGGAAATAACTACGAGCAGTACTTC
CASSLITLAGNNYEQYF